This T cell receptor (beta chain) was identified during a study of blood T cell repertoires in COVID-19. In the study overall: COVID-19 samples collected from the United States, Italy and Spain covered acute and convalescent phases.

The germline V and J ends were trimmed by 6 bases and 6 bases, with 15 bases remaining between them. The CDR3 consists of 15 residues. Per the germline V gene, CDR1 is MNHEY and CDR2 is SMNVEV (reference sequence). This clone was seen only once. Assay used: immunoSEQ multiplex PCR; TCRdb lists only in-frame clones, some missing. The table lists hundreds of thousands of clones, roughly 90% of them singletons. Sequencing was done on a sample of PBMCs or T cells enriched from blood (not recorded which). This TCR derives from a woman aged 18-29 years with acute COVID-19. V and J are TRBV27 and TRBJ1-6; D is possibly TRBD1 (6 bases). The CDR3 protein is CASSPGAGANSPLHF. The CDR3 DNA reads as TGTGCCAGCAGCCCCGGGGCAGGGGCTAATTCACCCCTCCACTTT.